This TCR beta chain was sequenced in a study of molecular identifiers for immune sequencing clone quantification (dated by TCRdb to the late 2010s). Turning to the overall study: For a replicate experiment, the RNA from either roughly 18,000 or 92,000 naive CD8 T cells was divided into five aliquots, and four of those aliquots went on to sequencing. CD8 T cells were used in a methods study to benchmark molecular-identifier clustering-based TCR repertoire sequencing (MIDCIRS) and TCR RNA copy counting.

Libraries of naive CD8 T cells were built from approximately 20,000 to 1,000,000 sorted cells, with 10%, 30% or 50% of the purified RNA used. Naive CD8 T cells were FACS-sorted as CD8+CD4-CCR7+CD45RA+ on a BD FACSAria II into RLT Plus buffer. Detection sensitivity was tested by spiking Jurkat RNA equal to 9 to 10 TCR copies' worth into samples containing roughly 17,000-1,000,000 naive CD8 T cells. Enrichment of CD8 T cells was performed with RosetteSep CD8+ T Cell Enrichment Cocktail and Ficoll-Paque, after which ACK red cell lysis was carried out. Sequences MNHEY (CDR1) and SMNVEV (CDR2) are obtained from the germline V gene (reference sequence). Taken from cysteine to phenylalanine, the CDR3 has 15 residues. Only the CDR3 DNA is retained, 45 bases long and in frame from the first base. V loses 8 bases, J loses 8 bases, and the germline ends lie 23 bases apart. Libraries came from PCR. Sequencing took place on a NextSeq 500. Preparation of bulk TCR libraries followed a previously described approach, with the TCR primers listed in Table S5. Total RNA was purified with the Qiagen AllPrep DNA/RNA kit. Reads from multiple sequencing runs of the same library were pooled before analysis. The authors processed their data as follows. Only reads with exact TCR constant sequence were kept, trimmed to 150 nt, and grouped by their 12-nt molecular barcodes. Reads inside each barcode group were sub-clustered using a 15% Levenshtein threshold, and a quality-weighted consensus sequence was constructed for each RNA molecule. Non-functional sequences were removed, as were lower-count sequences one edit away from another. Based on fitting two negative binomial distributions, any barcode sub-cluster with under 20% of the maximum read count was discarded. Through fastp at Q25 and MiXCR, TCRdb rebuilt clones from the public reads, retaining in-frame beta chains. Each CDR3 protein appears once, grouped with its most common genes and DNA. The V and J calls come from TCRdb's annotation, not from the publication. The sample table records just over 40,000 distinct CDR3 sequences; nearly 25% of these occur just once. The top ten hold about 1% of the sample.

Points the paper makes about the study in general: Even against a background of one million naive CD8 T cells, spiked-in Jurkat TCR RNA amounting to a single cell's worth was reported to be detectable. When barcode sub-clustering was omitted, TCR diversity was inflated by chimeric consensus sequences, with chimeras reaching as high as 47%. Clones above 20 RNA copies held over 97% of molecules in CMV-specific effector cells but under 1% in naive cells. The naive libraries included spiked-in Jurkat TCR RNA (fewer than eleven copies' worth), and this Jurkat TCR RNA is not part of the donor repertoire. Identical TCR molecules sharing a barcode could cause highly expanded clone sizes to be underestimated. Modeling indicated 2.5 to 3 TCR RNA copies recovered per cell, compared with around 10 by digital PCR, which implies a capture efficiency of approximately 31%.

This clonotype has only one observation. Which antigen it targets is not known. Base-call qualities are not available, and no considerably larger clone is one nucleotide away. One read alone lends weak support. Recombination joined TRBV27 with TRBJ2-3, with the D gene uncertain. The TCR was taken from a human donor in good health. Some libraries in this study had Jurkat cell RNA spiked in. Sequencing was carried out using naive CD8+ T cells from blood, with Jurkat cell RNA spiked in. Explained via the paper, the cell subset or site label denotes: FACS-sorted CD8+CD4-CCR7+CD45RA+ naive T cells. The CDR3 amino acid sequence is: CASRPSGPRPATQYF. The base sequence is TGTGCCAGCCGGCCCTCGGGCCCGCGCCCAGCTACGCAGTATTTT.